This T cell receptor (beta chain) derives from a study of regulatory T cells in long-lasting Graves disease (dated by TCRdb to about 2021). Concerning the study at large: Persistent Graves' disease meant more than 5 years of antithyroid drug treatment with TSH receptor autoantibodies that stayed positive. Peripheral blood TCR sequencing and RNA sequencing compared persistent Graves' disease patients with newly diagnosed Graves' disease patients. The study was registered as a clinical trial and conducted in China. A total of roughly 35 samples underwent TCR sequencing: some 13 from persistent and some 20 from newly diagnosed Graves' disease patients. On average, persistent Graves' disease patients in the clinical cohort had been on antithyroid drugs for around ten years. The paper as a whole reports these results and caveats: Peripheral blood alone was examined, since thyroid tissue, which constituted the primary lesion, could not be accessed. Preferential use of TRBV28, TRBJ1-2 and TRBJ2-5 was observed in persistent disease, whereas TRBV20-1 and TRBJ2-1 were favored in newly diagnosed disease. Only the TCR beta chain was sequenced and analyzed. Lower TCR Shannon entropy and fewer highly expanded clones were observed in persistent Graves' disease patients than in newly diagnosed patients, which suggested clonal expansion. Patients with persistent disease shared more public clonotypes (approximately 2,500) than newly diagnosed patients did (around 980). The authors acknowledged the small sample size as a limitation that may reduce accuracy.

Concerning this clonotype itself: No cognate antigen has been identified for it. Base qualities were left out, and no much larger clone turns up one base away.

This specimen's time point label, interpreted: persistent/refractory GD, antithyroid drugs over 5 years with positive TRAb. RNA was extracted from PBMCs in TRIzol for both TCR sequencing and RNA sequencing. The diagnosis of Graves' disease was made according to American Thyroid Association guidelines. The patients came from an endocrinology department in Xi'an, China. Each patient gave approximately 8.8 milliliters of peripheral blood, collected in an EDTA anticoagulant tube. PBMCs were isolated by Ficoll Paque Plus density gradient separation without further T cell sorting. An Agilent 2100 Bioanalyzer and agarose gel were used to check RNA quality, and a NanoDrop 2000 was used to measure RNA concentration. Reading the germline V gene (reference sequence) gives CDR1 LGHDT and CDR2 YNNKEL. The CDR3 runs 14 residues from the cysteine to the phenylalanine. This entry keeps only the CDR3 DNA: 42 bases, framed from base 1. The V end gives up 5 bases and the J end 10 bases, leaving 11 bases in the junction not matched to a gene.

Library method: multiplex PCR. Sequencing was carried out with an Illumina HiSeq 4000. To build TCR beta libraries, CDR3 regions were amplified by Arm-PCR using iRepertoire HTBI primers. Before sequencing, the PCR products went through gel purification. The authors processed their data as follows. A total of some 60 TRBV and 14 TRBJ segments were identified across samples and were used for gene usage analysis of CDR3 amino acid clonotypes. COPE and FqMerger were used to merge filtered high-quality paired reads into contigs. BLAST was used to align contigs to IMGT TRBV, TRBD and TRBJ reference genes, and CDR3 was defined according to IMGT. Any clonotype with a frequency above 0.1% was classified as a highly expanded clone. Shannon entropy was used to measure repertoire diversity, and the Gini coefficient was used to measure V-J evenness. A clonotype found in more than one individual was treated as public. TCRdb redid the processing of the public reads, applying fastp at Q25 and MiXCR, and retained in-frame beta chains. Rows with a matching CDR3 protein are joined into one entry that keeps the most common DNA and genes. These V and J calls originate from TCRdb's pipeline instead of the authors' own analysis. The sample table records 700,000 or so distinct CDR3 sequences; 30% of these occur just once. 40% to 55% of the sample rests with the top ten.

Recombination joined TRBV3-1 with TRBJ1-1, and 9 junction bases match TRBD1. This TCR was recovered from a female donor with Graves disease. The sample consisted of peripheral blood mononuclear cells (PBMCs), taken when the disease was refractory, from a patient treated with antithyroid drugs. The base sequence is TGTGCCAGCAGCGTACCGGGACAGGGTGTTGGAGCTTTCTTT. It encodes CASSVPGQGVGAFF.